This T cell receptor beta chain originates from a study of blood T cells in healthy people across ages. Regarding the study as a whole: Diversity of TCR beta per million T cells declined in a roughly linear way with age.

PCR was performed a second time for about 7 to 12 cycles using a sample-barcoded 5' primer and a J-beta primer mix. TCRdb fed the 5' RACE reads into MiXCR, producing one record per CDR3 protein. The data show roughly 1.5 million distinct CDR3 sequences, approximately 43% seen once. This clonotype was counted between two and nine times. What it binds is not known. The CDR3 covers 14 residues. The germline CDR1 and CDR2 sequences are LGHNA and YSLEER. J gave up 6 bases and V 4 bases, and 9 bases lay outside the gene matches. J is TRBJ2-7 and V is TRBV4-3; TRBD1 agrees at 7 bases. The receptor comes from a woman aged 18-30 years in good health. The sequencing sample was made of blood. The CDR3 region has the DNA TGCGCCAGCAGCCCCCGGGACAGAGCCTCCGAGCAGTACTTC. Residues: CASSPRDRASEQYF.